This T cell receptor (beta chain) originates from a study of blood T cell repertoires in COVID-19. On the study more broadly: The study drew acute and convalescent COVID-19 samples from the United States, Italy and Spain.

J lost 3 bases, V lost 4 bases, and 5 bases had no gene match. Germline CDR1 reads KGHDR; CDR2 reads SFDVKD. This CDR3 contains 14 residues. Clones were read by immunoSEQ multiplex PCR, and TCRdb kept only the in-frame ones, dropping some. The sample shows tens of thousands of clones, about three quarters of them seen only once. This receptor was taken from a man between 65 and 80 years old with active or convalescent COVID-19. The chain recombines TRBV24-1 with TRBJ2-7; 7 bases match TRBD1. The sequencing sample was made of peripheral blood. The CDR3 is CATSERDSFYEQYF. Written as DNA, the CDR3 is TGTGCCACCAGTGAGAGGGACAGCTTCTACGAGCAGTACTTC.